The T cell receptor beta chain described here comes from a study of identical twins. A universal primer site was incorporated via template switching, and the cDNA contained unique molecular identifiers. TCRdb reprocessed the 5' RACE reads with MiXCR, giving one entry per CDR3 protein. Counted here are 500,000 to 700,000 distinct CDR3 sequences, about 7.1% occurring once; the ten biggest clones make up less than 2%. In regard to this clonotype: The antigen remains undetermined.

Germline CDR1 reads SGHVS; CDR2 reads FQNEAQ. The CDR3 consists of 15 residues. The trim removed 5 bases at V and 5 bases at J, leaving 7 bases unmatched. General study points: With abundant cord blood beta clonotypes, insertions were fewer; memory repertoires showed no such pattern. Researchers caution that invariant MAIT and iNKT cells could partly confound zero-insertion analyses.

These same records also appear under a second study, on yellow fever vaccine responses in identical twins. That source reports: Twins showed a vaccine T cell response that reportedly seemed partly convergent, partly personalized.

The TCR comes from a young woman in good health. The rearrangement uses TRBV7-8 and TRBJ2-7; 12 bases align to TRBD1. Sequences were obtained from PBMCs. The CDR3, as DNA: TGTGCCAGCAGCCCCCCCGGGACAGGGGGCCACGAGCAGTACTTC. This sequence encodes CASSPPGTGGHEQYF.